A selection of T cell receptor beta chains follows, all from one sample in a study of regulatory T cells in long-lasting Graves disease. TCRdb analysed the multiplex PCR reads with MiXCR anew, one entry per CDR3 protein. The data hold hundreds of thousands of distinct CDR3 sequences, with 15% to 17% observed a single time. This specimen consisted of peripheral blood mononuclear cells (PBMCs), obtained at new diagnosis, from a patient treated with antithyroid drugs. These receptors were collected from a female donor with Graves disease. The CDR3 runs from the conserved cysteine through the conserved F or W. The order of the fields is CDR3 length, J gene, V gene, CDR3 protein.

length: 15
J: TRBJ2-7
V: TRBV29-1
CDR3: CSVKGGQGAPYEQCF

length: 14
J: TRBJ2-7
V: TRBV12-3/TRBV12-4
CDR3: CASTLGTISYEQYF

length: 14
J: TRBJ2-7
V: TRBV7-9
CDR3: CASSLDGEAAEQYF

length: 13
J: TRBJ2-7
V: TRBV7-9
CDR3: CASSESPGYEQYF

length: 16
J: TRBJ2-2
V: TRBV9
CDR3: CASSVELAIDTGELFF

length: 12
J: TRBJ2-4
V: TRBV28
CDR3: CASSEGQRIQYF

length: 13
J: TRBJ2-2
V: TRBV5-4
CDR3: CASTYHRAGELFF

length: 14
J: TRBJ2-7
V: TRBV12-3/TRBV12-4
CDR3: CASAPTGGSYEQYF

length: 12
J: TRBJ1-5
V: TRBV30
CDR3: CAWSLPDQPQHF

length: 12
J: TRBJ1-2
V: TRBV9
CDR3: CASSVTSRVLTF

length: 12
J: TRBJ2-5
V: TRBV7-9
CDR3: CASSALQETQYF

length: 15
J: TRBJ2-1
V: TRBV12-3/TRBV12-4
CDR3: CASRLLAGVQDEQFF

length: 16
J: TRBJ2-2
V: TRBV4-2
CDR3: CASRTPGLAGTGELFF

length: 14
J: TRBJ1-2
V: TRBV25-1
CDR3: CATSSRQGLDGYTF

length: 16
J: TRBJ1-6
V: TRBV28
CDR3: CASRKDRASYNSPLHF

length: 16
J: TRBJ1-5
V: TRBV2
CDR3: CASSAPRTGVHQPQHF

length: 12
J: TRBJ1-6
V: TRBV20-1
CDR3: CSASRVDSPLHF

length: 16
J: TRBJ2-2
V: TRBV29-1
CDR3: CSVELGLAGVRRELFF

length: 15
J: -
V: TRBV20-1
CDR3: CSTEGASGGVETQYF

length: 13
J: TRBJ1-2
V: TRBV5-1
CDR3: CASSRGQNYGYTF

length: 14
J: TRBJ2-7
V: TRBV7-8
CDR3: CASSSGTSGGEQYF

length: 17
J: TRBJ1-1
V: TRBV5-6
CDR3: CASSHPLDRDWSPEAFF

length: 15
J: TRBJ2-4
V: TRBV6-1
CDR3: CASSESRGVTNIQYF